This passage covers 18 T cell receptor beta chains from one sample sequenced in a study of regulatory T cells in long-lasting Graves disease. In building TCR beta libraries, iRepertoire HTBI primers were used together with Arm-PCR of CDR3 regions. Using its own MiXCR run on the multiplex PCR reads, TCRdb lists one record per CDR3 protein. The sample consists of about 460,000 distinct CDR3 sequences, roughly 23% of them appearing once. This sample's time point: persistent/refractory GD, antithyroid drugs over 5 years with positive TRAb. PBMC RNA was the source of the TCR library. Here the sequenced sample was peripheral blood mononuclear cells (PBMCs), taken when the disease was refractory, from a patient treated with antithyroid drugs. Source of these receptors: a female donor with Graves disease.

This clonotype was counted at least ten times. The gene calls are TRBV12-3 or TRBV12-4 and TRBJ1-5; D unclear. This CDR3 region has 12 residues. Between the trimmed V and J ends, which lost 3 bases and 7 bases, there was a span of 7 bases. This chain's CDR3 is CASSFRGQPQHF. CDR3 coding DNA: TGTGCCAGCAGTTTTCGCGGACAGCCCCAGCATTTT.

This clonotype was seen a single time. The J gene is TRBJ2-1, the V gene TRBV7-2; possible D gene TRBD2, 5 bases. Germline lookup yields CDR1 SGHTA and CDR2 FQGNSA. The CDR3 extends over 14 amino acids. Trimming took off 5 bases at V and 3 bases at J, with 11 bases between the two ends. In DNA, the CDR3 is TGTGCCAGCAGCCCCAGGAGGAACTACAATGAGCAGTTCTTC. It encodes CASSPRRNYNEQFF.

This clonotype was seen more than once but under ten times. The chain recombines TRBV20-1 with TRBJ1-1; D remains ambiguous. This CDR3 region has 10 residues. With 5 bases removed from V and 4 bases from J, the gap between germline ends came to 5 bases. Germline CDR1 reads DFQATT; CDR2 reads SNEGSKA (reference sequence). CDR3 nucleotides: TGCAGTGCTCATAGCACTGAAGCTTTCTTT. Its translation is CSAHSTEAFF.

CDR3 loop: CASSLPYTKTDEQYF. In nucleotides, the CDR3 is TGCGCCAGCAGCTTGCCCTACACCAAGACCGACGAGCAGTACTTC. The chain carries TRBV5-1 and TRBJ2-7; D remains ambiguous. Trimming cost V 1 base and J 5 bases, with 16 bases left between them. The CDR3 consists of 15 residues. Looked up from germline, CDR1 is SGHRS and CDR2 is YFSETQ. The full variable domain, in which reference TRBV5-1 and TRBJ2-7 provide the parts outside the CDR3, is KAGVTQTPRYLIKTRGQQVTLSCSPISGHRSVSWYQQTPGQGLQFLFEYFSETQRNKGNFPGRFSGRQFSNSRSEMNVSTLELGDSALYLCASSLPYTKTDEQYFGPGTRLTVT.

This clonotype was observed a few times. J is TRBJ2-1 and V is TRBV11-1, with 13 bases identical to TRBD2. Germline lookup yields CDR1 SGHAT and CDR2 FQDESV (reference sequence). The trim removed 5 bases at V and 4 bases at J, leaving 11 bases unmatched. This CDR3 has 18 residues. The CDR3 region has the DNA TGTGCCAGCAGCCAACTAGCGGGAGGGCCCTCCTCTTACAATGAGCAGTTCTTC. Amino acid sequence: CASSQLAGGPSSYNEQFF.

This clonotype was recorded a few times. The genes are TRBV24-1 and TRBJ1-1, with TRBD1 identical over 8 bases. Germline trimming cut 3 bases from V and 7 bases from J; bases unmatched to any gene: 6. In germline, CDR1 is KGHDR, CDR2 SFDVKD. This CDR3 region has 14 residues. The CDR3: CATSDPGQANEAFF. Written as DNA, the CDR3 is TGTGCCACCAGTGATCCGGGACAGGCGAATGAAGCTTTCTTT.

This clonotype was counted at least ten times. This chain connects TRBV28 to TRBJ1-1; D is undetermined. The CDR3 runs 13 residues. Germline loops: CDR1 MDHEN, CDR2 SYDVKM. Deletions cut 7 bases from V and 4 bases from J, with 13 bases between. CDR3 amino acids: CASILPRSTEAFF. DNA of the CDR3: TGTGCCAGCATACTCCCGCGGTCCACTGAAGCTTTCTTT.

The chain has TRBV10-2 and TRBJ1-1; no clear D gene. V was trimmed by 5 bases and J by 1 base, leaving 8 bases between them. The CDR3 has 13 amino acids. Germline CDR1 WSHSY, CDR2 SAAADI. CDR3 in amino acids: CASSYEGNTEAFF. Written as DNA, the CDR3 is TGCGCCAGCAGTTACGAGGGGAACACTGAAGCTTTCTTT.

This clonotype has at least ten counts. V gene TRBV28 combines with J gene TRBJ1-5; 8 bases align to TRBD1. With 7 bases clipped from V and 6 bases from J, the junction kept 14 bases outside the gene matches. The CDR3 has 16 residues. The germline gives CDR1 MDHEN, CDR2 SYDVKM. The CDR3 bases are TGTGCCAGCACCACGGACAGGGAACGGAGGACTCAGCCCCAGCATTTT. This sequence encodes CASTTDRERRTQPQHF. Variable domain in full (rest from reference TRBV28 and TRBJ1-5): DVKVTQSSRYLVKRTGEKVFLECVQDMDHENMFWYRQDPGLGLRLIYFSYDVKMKEKGDIPEGYSVSREKKERFSLILESASTNQTSMYLCASTTDRERRTQPQHFGDGTRLSIL.

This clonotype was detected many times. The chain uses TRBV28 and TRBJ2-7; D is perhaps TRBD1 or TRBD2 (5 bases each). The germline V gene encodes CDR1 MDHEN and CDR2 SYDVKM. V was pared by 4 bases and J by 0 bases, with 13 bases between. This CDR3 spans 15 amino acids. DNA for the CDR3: TGTGCCAGCAGTTCAGAGGGACGTGGCTCCTACGAGCAGTACTTC. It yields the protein CASSSEGRGSYEQYF.

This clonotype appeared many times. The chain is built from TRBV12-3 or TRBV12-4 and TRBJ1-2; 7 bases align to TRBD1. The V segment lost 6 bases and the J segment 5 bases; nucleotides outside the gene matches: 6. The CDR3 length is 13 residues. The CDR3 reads CASSPTGEYGYTF. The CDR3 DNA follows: TGTGCCAGCAGCCCTACAGGGGAGTATGGCTACACCTTC.

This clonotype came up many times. The chain's CDR3 is CASGMRGTNEKLFF. The CDR3 DNA reads TGTGCCAGCGGAATGAGGGGTACTAATGAAAAACTGTTTTTT. This chain joins TRBV3-1 and TRBJ1-4, with D maybe TRBD1 (5 bases). The CDR3 loop spans 14 amino acids. Germline CDR1 is LGHDT and CDR2 is YNNKEL (reference sequence). V lost 8 bases to trimming and J lost 2 bases, with 12 bases between them.

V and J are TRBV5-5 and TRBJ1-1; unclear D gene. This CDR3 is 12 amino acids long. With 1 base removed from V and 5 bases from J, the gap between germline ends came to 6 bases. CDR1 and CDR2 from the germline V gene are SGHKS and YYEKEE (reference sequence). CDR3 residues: CASSLPLTEAFF. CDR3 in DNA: TGTGCCAGCAGCTTGCCCCTAACTGAAGCTTTCTTT. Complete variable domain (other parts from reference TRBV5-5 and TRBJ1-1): DAGVTQSPTHLIKTRGQQVTLRCSPISGHKSVSWYQQVLGQGPQFIFQYYEKEERGRGNFPDRFSARQFPNYSSELNVNALLLGDSALYLCASSLPLTEAFFGQGTRLTVV.

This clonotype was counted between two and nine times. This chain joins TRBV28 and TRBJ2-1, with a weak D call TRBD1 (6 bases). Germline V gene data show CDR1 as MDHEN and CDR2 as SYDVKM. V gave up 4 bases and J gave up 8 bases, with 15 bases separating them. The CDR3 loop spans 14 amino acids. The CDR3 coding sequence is TGTGCCAGCAGTTCCCCAGGGGTTAGAGATGAGCAGTTCTTC. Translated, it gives CASSSPGVRDEQFF.

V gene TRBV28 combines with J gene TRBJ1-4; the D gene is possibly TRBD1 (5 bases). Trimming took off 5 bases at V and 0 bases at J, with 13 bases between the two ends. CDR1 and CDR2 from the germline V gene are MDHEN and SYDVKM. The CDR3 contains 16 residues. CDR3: CASSSAGKSTNEKLFF. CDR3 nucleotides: TGTGCCAGCAGTAGCGCAGGGAAGTCAACTAATGAAAAACTGTTTTTT.

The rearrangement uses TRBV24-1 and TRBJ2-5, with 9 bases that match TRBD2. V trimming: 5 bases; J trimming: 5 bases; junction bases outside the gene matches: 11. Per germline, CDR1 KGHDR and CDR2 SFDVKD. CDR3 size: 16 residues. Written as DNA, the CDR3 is TGTGCCACCAGTGTCGGGATAGCGGGAGACCGGGAGACCCAGTACTTC. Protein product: CATSVGIAGDRETQYF.

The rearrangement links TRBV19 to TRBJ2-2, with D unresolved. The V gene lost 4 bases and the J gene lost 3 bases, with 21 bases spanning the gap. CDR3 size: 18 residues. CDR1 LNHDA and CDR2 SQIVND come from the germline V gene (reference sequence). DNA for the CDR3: TGTGCCAGTAGTACCCCTGGCCTGGGCCACCGGGACACCGGGGAGCTGTTTTTT. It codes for CASSTPGLGHRDTGELFF.

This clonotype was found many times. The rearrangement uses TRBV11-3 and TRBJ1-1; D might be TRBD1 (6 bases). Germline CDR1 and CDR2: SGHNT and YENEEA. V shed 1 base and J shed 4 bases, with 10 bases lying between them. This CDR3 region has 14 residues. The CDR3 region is CASSLVGGTTEAFF. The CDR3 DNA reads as TGTGCCAGCAGCTTAGTAGGGGGGACCACTGAAGCTTTCTTT.